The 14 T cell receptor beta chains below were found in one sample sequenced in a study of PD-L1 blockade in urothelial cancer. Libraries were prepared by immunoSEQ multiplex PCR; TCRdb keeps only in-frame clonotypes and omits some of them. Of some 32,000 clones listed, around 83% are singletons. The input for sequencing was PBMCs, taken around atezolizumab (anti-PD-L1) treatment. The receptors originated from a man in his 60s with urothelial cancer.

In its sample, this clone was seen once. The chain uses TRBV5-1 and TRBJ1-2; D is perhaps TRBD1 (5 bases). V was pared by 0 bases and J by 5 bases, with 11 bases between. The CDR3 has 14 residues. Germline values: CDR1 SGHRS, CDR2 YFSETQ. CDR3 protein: CASSLGQGQYGYTF. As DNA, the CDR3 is TGCGCCAGCAGCTTGGGGCAGGGTCAATATGGCTACACCTTC.

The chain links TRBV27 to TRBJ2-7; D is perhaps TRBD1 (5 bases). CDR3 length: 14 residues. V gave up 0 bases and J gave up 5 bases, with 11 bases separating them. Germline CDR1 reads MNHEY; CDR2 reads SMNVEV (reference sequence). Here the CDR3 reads CASSLSPGFNEQYF. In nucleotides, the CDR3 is TGTGCCAGCAGTTTATCGCCAGGGTTCAACGAGCAGTACTTC.

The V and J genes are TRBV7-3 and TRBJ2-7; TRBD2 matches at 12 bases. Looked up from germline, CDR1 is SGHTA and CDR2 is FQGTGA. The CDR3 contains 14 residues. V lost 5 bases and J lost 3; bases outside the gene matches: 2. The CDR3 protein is CASSPSGGDYEQYF. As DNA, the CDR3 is TGTGCCAGCAGCCCTAGCGGGGGGGACTACGAGCAGTACTTC.

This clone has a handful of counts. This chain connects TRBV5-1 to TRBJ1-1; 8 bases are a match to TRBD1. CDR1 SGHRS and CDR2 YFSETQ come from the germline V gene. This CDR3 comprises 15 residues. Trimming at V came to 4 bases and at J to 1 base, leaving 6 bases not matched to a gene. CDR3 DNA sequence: TGCGCCAGCAGCAACGGACAGGGACCGAACACTGAAGCTTTCTTT. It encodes CASSNGQGPNTEAFF.

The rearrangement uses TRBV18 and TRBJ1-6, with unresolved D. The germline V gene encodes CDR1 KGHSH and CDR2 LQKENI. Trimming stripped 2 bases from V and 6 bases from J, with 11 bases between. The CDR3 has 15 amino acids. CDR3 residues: CASSPTGLGNSPLHF. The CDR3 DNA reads TGTGCCAGCTCACCAACCGGGTTGGGTAATTCACCCCTCCACTTT.

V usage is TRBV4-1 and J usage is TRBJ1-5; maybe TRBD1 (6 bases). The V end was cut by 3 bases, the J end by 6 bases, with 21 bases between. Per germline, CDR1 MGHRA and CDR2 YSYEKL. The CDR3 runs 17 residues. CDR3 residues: CASSQVDMGQFSQPQHF. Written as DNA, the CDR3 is TGCGCCAGCAGCCAGGTGGACATGGGACAATTCTCTCAGCCCCAGCATTTT.

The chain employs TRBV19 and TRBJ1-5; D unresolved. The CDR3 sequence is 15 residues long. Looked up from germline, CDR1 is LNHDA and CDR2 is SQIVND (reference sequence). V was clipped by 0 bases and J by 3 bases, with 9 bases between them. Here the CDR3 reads CASSIDGRDNQPQHF. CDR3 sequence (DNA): TGTGCCAGTAGTATAGATGGGCGGGACAATCAGCCCCAGCATTTT.

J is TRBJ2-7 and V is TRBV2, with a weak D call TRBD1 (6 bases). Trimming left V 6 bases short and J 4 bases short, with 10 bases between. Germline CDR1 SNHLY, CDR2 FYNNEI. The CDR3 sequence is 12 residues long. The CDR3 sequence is CASRGRGYEQYF. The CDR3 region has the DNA TGTGCCAGCAGGGGCAGGGGTTACGAGCAGTACTTC.

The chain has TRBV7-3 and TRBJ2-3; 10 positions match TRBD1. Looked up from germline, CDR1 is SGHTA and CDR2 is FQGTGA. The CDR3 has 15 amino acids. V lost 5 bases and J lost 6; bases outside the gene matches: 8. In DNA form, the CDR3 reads TGTGCCAGCAGCCAGAGGACAGGGGGGGCCGATACGCAGTATTTT. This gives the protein CASSQRTGGADTQYF.

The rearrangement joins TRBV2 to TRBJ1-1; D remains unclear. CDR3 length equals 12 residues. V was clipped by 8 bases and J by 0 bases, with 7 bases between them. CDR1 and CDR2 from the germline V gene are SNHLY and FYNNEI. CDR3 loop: CASHRVNTEAFF. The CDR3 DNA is TGTGCCAGCCACCGGGTGAACACTGAAGCTTTCTTT.

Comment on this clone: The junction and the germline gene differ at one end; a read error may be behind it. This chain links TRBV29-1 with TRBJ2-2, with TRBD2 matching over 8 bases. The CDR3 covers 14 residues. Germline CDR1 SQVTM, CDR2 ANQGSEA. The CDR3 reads CSVSTPGGDRGAVF. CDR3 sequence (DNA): TGCAGCGTTTCCACCCCGGGGGGGGATCGGGGAGCTGTTTTT.

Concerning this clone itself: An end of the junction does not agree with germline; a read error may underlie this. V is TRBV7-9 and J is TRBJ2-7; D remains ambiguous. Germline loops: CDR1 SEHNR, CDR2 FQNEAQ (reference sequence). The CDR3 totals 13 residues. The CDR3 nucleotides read TGCGCCAGCAGTCTGCCAGAAACCTACGAGCAGTACTTC. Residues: CASSLPETYEQYF. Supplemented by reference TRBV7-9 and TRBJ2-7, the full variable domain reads DTGVSQNPRHKITKRGQNVTFRCDPISEHNRLYWYRQTLGQGPEFLTYFQNEAQLEKSRLLSDRFSAERPKGSFSTLEIQRTEQGDSAMYLCASSLPETYEQYFGPGTRLTVT.

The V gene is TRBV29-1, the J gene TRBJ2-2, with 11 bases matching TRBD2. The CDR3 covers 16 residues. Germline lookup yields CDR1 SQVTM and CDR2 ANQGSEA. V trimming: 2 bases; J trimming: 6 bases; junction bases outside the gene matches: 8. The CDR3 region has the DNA TGCAGCGTTGAAAAAAGTCTAGCGGGAGGCCCCGGGGAGCTGTTTTTT. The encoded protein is CSVEKSLAGGPGELFF.

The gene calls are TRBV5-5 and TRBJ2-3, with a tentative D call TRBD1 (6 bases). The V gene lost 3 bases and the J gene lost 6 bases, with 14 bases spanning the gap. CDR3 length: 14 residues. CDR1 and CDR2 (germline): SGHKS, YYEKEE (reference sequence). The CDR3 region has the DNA TGTGCCAGCAGCTCGTTTCCTAGGGGGGATACGCAGTATTTT. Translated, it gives CASSSFPRGDTQYF.